Listed below are T cell receptor beta chains from one sample, sequenced in a study of cytomegalovirus exposure and HLA in healthy donors. Only in-frame clones appear in the TCRdb table, and some are missing; sequencing was by immunoSEQ multiplex PCR. The data show some 200,000 clones, about 80% seen once. Sequences were obtained from PBMCs. The receptors come from a woman in her twenties or thirties in good health and CMV-seronegative. Each CDR3 is given without its conserved first and last residue. The order of the fields is D gene, J gene, CDR3 length, V gene, CDR3 protein. A D gene is named only where the DNA matches it firmly.

d_call: -; j_call: TRBJ1-5; cdr3_length: 11; v_call: TRBV19; cdr3_aa: ASSPPGFQPQH
d_call: TRBD2; j_call: TRBJ2-7; cdr3_length: 13; v_call: TRBV5-1; cdr3_aa: ASSFGLAGEREQY
d_call: -; j_call: TRBJ2-7; cdr3_length: 12; v_call: TRBV27; cdr3_aa: ASTTLAAGYEQY
d_call: TRBD2; j_call: TRBJ2-3; cdr3_length: 15; v_call: TRBV7-9; cdr3_aa: SSGAKGSGGFEGTQY
d_call: -; j_call: TRBJ1-5; cdr3_length: 16; v_call: TRBV18; cdr3_aa: ASSSAARVSGRDQPQH
d_call: TRBD1; j_call: TRBJ1-3; cdr3_length: 13; v_call: TRBV7-6; cdr3_aa: ASSLKDRVGNTIY
d_call: TRBD2; j_call: TRBJ2-1; cdr3_length: 14; v_call: TRBV5-1; cdr3_aa: ASSSQAGGAYNEQF
d_call: TRBD1; j_call: TRBJ1-3; cdr3_length: 13; v_call: TRBV28; cdr3_aa: ASSLETGRGNTIY
d_call: TRBD1; j_call: TRBJ2-7; cdr3_length: 9; v_call: TRBV20-1; cdr3_aa: SAFRGYEQY
d_call: -; j_call: TRBJ1-6; cdr3_length: 13; v_call: TRBV7-9; cdr3_aa: ASSFKDSTNSPLH
d_call: -; j_call: TRBJ1-2; cdr3_length: 12; v_call: TRBV28; cdr3_aa: ASSSSNSPSDYT
d_call: TRBD1; j_call: TRBJ2-5; cdr3_length: 13; v_call: TRBV28; cdr3_aa: ASSSSRQGRETQY
d_call: -; j_call: TRBJ1-6; cdr3_length: 12; v_call: TRBV6-5; cdr3_aa: ANGQSSYNSPLH
d_call: TRBD1; j_call: TRBJ1-3; cdr3_length: 11; v_call: TRBV5-4; cdr3_aa: ASSSQGADTIY
d_call: -; j_call: TRBJ1-1; cdr3_length: 11; v_call: TRBV19; cdr3_aa: ASSIVKNTEAF
d_call: TRBD1; j_call: TRBJ2-5; cdr3_length: 14; v_call: TRBV27; cdr3_aa: ASSSGGQGPQETQY
d_call: TRBD1; j_call: TRBJ1-4; cdr3_length: 11; v_call: TRBV18; cdr3_aa: ASSPGQGEKLF